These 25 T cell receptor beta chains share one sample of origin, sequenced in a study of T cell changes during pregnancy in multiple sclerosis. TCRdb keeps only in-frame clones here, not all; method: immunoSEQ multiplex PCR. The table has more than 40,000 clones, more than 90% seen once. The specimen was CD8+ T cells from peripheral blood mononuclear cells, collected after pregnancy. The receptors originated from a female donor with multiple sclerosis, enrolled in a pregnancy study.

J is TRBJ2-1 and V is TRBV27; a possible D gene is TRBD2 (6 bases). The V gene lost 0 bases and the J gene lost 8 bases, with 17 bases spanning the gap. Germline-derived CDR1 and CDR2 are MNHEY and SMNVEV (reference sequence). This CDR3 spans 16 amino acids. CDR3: CASSLSDGGVDDEQFF. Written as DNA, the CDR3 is TGTGCCAGCAGTTTATCGGACGGGGGTGTGGACGATGAGCAGTTCTTC.

The CDR3 region is CASILGLAGSFYEQYF. The DNA of the CDR3 is TGTGCCAGCATTCTCGGACTAGCGGGCTCATTCTACGAGCAGTACTTC. The chain employs TRBV2 and TRBJ2-7, with 11 bases that match TRBD2. CDR3 length: 16 residues. Per the germline V gene, CDR1 is SNHLY and CDR2 is FYNNEI. Unmatched junction bases numbered 11, after V lost 7 bases and J lost 3 bases.

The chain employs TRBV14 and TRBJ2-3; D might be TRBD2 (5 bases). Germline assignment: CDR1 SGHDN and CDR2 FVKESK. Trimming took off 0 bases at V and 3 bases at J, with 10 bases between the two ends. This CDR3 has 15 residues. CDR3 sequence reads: CASSQDPGLTDTQYF. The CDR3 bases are TGTGCCAGCAGCCAAGATCCGGGATTGACAGATACGCAGTATTTT.

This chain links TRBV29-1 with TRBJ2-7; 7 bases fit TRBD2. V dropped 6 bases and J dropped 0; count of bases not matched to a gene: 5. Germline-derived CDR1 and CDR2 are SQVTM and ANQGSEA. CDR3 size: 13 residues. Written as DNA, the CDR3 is TGCAGCGTGCTAGCGGCTTACTCCTACGAGCAGTACTTC. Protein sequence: CSVLAAYSYEQYF.

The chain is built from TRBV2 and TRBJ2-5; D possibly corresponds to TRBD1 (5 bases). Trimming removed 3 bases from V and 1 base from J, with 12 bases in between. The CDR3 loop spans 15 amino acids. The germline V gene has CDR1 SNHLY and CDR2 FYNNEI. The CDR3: CASSDGRDGQETQYF. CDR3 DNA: TGTGCCAGCAGTGACGGCAGGGATGGCCAAGAGACCCAGTACTTC.

The CDR3 protein is CASSFAGTVNEKLFF. The CDR3 DNA is TGCGCCAGCAGCTTTGCCGGGACAGTTAATGAAAAACTGTTTTTT. The V gene is TRBV4-3, the J gene TRBJ1-4; 7 bases line up with TRBD1. This CDR3 is built from 15 residues. V was pared by 5 bases and J by 4 bases, with 7 bases of the junction left unmatched. Germline V gene lookup returns CDR1 LGHNA and CDR2 YSLEER.

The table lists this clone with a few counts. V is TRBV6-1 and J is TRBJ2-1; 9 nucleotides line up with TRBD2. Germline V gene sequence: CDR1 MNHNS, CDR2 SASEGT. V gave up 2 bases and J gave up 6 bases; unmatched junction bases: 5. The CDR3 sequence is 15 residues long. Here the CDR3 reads CASSETAGGRNEQFF. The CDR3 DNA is TGTGCCAGCAGTGAAACGGCGGGGGGGCGCAATGAGCAGTTCTTC.

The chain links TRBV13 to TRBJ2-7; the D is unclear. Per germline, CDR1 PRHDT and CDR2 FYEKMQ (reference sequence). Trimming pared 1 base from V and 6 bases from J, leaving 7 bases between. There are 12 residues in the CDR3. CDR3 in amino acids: CASSLASREQYF. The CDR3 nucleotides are TGTGCCAGCAGCTTAGCCTCTCGCGAGCAGTACTTC.

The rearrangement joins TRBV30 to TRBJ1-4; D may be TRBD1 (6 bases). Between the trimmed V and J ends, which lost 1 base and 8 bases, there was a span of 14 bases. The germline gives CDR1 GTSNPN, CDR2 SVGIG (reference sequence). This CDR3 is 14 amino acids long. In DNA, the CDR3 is TGTGCCTGGAGTGCATCAGGGGAGATAGAAAAACTGTTTTTT. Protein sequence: CAWSASGEIEKLFF.

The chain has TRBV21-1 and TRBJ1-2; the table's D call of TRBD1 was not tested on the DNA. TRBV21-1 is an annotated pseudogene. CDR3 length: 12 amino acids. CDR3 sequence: CASSRTRGPFTF. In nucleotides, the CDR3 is TGTGCCAGCAGCCGGACAAGGGGGCCATTTACCTTC.

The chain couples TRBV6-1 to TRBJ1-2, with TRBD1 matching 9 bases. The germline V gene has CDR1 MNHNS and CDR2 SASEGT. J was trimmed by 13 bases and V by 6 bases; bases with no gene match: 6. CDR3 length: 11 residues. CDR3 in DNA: TGTGCCAGCAGGGACAGGGGAGCTGCCACCTTC. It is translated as CASRDRGAATF.

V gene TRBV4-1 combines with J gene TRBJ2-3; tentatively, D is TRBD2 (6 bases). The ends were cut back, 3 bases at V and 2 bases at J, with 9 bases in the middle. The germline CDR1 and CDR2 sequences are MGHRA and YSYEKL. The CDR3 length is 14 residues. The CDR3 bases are TGCGCCAGCAGCCAGCGGGACGACACAGATACGCAGTATTTT. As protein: CASSQRDDTDTQYF.

The CDR3 reads CASSSDRGDYGYTF. The DNA for the CDR3 is TGTGCCAGCAGCAGCGACAGGGGAGACTATGGCTACACCTTC. The J gene is TRBJ1-2, the V gene TRBV5-5, with 8 bases matching TRBD1. Germline-derived CDR1 and CDR2 are SGHKS and YYEKEE (reference sequence). V trimming: 4 bases; J trimming: 3 bases; junction bases outside the gene matches: 5. The CDR3 length is 14 residues.

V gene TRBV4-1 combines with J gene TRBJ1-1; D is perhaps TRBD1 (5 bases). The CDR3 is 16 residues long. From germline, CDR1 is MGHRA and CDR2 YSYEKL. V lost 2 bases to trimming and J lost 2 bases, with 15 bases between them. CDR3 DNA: TGCGCCAGCAGCCAATGGTTAGTACAGGTTAACACTGAAGCTTTCTTT. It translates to CASSQWLVQVNTEAFF.

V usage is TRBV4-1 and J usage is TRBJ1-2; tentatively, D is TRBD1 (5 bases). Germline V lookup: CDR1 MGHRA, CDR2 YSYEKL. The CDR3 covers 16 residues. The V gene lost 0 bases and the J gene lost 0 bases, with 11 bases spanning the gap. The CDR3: CASSQDRQPSNYGYTF. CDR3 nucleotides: TGCGCCAGCAGCCAAGATCGACAGCCCTCTAACTATGGCTACACCTTC.

The CDR3 DNA sequence: TGTGCCAGCAGTAAGCAAGGGGGGGGCGCGGATGGCTACACCTTC. This encodes CASSKQGGGADGYTF. This rearrangement joins TRBV6-5 to TRBJ1-2, with a weak D call TRBD1 (6 bases). V was cut by 5 bases and J by 6 bases, with 19 bases left in between. This CDR3 is 15 amino acids long. CDR1 and CDR2 (germline): MNHEY, SVGAGI.

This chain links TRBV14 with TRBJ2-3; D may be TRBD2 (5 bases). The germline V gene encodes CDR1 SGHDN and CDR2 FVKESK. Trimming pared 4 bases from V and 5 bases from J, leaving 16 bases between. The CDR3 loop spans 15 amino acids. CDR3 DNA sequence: TGTGCCAGCAGCCCGGCCCGGACTGGTAGAGATACGCAGTATTTT. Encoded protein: CASSPARTGRDTQYF.

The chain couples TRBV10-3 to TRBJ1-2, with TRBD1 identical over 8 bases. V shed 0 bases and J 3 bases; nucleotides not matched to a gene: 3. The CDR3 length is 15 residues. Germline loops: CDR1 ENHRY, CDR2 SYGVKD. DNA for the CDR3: TGTGCCATCAGTGAGTCGTCAGGGGGCGACTATGGCTACACCTTC. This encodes CAISESSGGDYGYTF.

This CDR3 reads CASSLSGRFTDTQYF. The CDR3 DNA sequence: TGTGCCAGCAGCCTTAGCGGGAGATTCACAGATACGCAGTATTTT. The chain combines TRBV7-2 with TRBJ2-3; the match to TRBD2 covers 9 bases. This CDR3 has 15 amino acids. Germline V gene lookup returns CDR1 SGHTA and CDR2 FQGNSA. The V gene end was trimmed by 5 bases and the J gene end by 2 bases; junction bases not matched to a gene: 5.

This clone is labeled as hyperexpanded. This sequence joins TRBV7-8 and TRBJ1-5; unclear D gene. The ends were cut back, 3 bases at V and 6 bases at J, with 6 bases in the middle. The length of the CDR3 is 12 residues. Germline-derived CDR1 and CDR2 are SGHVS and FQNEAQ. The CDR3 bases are TGTGCCAGCAGCTTTCTACGTCAGCCCCAGCATTTT. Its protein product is CASSFLRQPQHF.

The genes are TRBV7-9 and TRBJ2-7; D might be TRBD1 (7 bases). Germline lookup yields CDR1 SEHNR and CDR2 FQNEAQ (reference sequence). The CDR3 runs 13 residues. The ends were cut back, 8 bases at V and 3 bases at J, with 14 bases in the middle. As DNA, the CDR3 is TGTGCCAGCGGCGGGACAGAGGTCTACGAGCAGTACTTC. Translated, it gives CASGGTEVYEQYF.

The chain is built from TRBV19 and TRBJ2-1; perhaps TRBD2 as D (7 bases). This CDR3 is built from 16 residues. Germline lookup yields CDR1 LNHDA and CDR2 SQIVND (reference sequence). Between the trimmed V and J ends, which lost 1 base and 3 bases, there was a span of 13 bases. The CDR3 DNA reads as TGTGCCAGTAGTATAGGTTCGGGGGGCATCTACAATGAGCAGTTCTTC. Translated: CASSIGSGGIYNEQFF.

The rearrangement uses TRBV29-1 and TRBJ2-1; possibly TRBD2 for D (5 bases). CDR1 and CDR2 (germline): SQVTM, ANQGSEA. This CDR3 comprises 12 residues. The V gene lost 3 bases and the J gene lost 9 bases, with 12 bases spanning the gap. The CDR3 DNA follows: TGCAGCGTTGATCCGGGAACGGGTGAGCAGTTCTTC. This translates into CSVDPGTGEQFF.

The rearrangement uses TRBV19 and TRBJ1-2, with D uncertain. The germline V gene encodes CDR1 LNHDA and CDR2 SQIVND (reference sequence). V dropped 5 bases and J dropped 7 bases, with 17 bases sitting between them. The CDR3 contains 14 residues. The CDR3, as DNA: TGTGCCAGTAGTTCCCCTACACAGATCAGTGGCTACACCTTC. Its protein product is CASSSPTQISGYTF.

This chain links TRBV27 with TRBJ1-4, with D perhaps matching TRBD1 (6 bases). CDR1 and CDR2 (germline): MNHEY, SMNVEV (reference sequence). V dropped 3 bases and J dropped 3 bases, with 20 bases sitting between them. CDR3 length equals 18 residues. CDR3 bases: TGTGCCAGCAGTTTTAATGGGTGGGGGGGGCATCCTAATGAAAAACTGTTTTTT. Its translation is CASSFNGWGGHPNEKLFF.